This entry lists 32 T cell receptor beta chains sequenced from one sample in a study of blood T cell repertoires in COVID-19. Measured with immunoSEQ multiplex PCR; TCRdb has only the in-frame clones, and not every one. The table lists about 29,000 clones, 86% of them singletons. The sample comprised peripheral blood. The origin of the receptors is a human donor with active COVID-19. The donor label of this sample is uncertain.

The CDR3 spells CASNPGGDQPQHF. The CDR3, as DNA: TGTGCCAGCAATCCGGGGGGAGATCAGCCCCAGCATTTT. This chain uses TRBV7-8 with TRBJ1-5; D possibly corresponds to TRBD1 (5 bases). CDR1 is SGHVS, CDR2 FQNEAQ, per germline. V was trimmed by 7 bases and J by 5 bases, leaving 12 bases between them. The CDR3 totals 13 residues.

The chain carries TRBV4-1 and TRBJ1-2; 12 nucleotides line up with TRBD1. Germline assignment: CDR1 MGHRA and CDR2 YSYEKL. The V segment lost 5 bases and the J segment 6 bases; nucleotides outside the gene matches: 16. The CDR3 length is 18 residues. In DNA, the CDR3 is TGCGCCAGCAGCGACCTCCTTGGGACAGGGGGCAATAAGGATGGCTACACCTTC. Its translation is CASSDLLGTGGNKDGYTF.

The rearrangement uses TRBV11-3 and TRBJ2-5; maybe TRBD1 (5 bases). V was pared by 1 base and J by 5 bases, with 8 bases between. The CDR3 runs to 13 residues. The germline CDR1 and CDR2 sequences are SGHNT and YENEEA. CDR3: CASSLVGVETQYF. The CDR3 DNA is TGTGCCAGCAGCTTAGTAGGGGTGGAGACCCAGTACTTC.

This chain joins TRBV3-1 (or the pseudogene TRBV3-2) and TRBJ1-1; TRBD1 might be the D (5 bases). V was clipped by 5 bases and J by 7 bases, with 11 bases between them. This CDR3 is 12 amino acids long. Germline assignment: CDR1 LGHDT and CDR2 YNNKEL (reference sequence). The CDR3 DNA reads TGTGCCAGCAGCTTAGGGGCGAGTGAAGCTTTCTTT. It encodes CASSLGASEAFF.

The CDR3 DNA is TGTGCCAGCAGTGATTCGGGCGGGATCACTGAAGCTTTCTTT. Encoded protein: CASSDSGGITEAFF. V gene TRBV6-1 combines with J gene TRBJ1-1; D not certain. In germline, CDR1 is MNHNS, CDR2 SASEGT. The CDR3 length is 14 residues. Trimming removed 3 bases from V and 4 bases from J, with 12 bases in between.

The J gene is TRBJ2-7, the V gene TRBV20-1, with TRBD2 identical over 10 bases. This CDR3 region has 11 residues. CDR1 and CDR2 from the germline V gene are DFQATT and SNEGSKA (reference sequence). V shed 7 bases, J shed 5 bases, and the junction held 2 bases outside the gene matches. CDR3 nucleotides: TGCAGTGTGACTAGCGGGCACGAGCAGTACTTC. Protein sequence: CSVTSGHEQYF.

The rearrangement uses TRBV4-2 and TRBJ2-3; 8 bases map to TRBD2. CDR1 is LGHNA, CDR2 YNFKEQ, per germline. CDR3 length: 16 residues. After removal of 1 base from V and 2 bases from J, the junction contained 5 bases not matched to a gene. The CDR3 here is CASSQVAGGATDTQYF. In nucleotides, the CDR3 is TGTGCCAGCAGCCAAGTTGCCGGGGGGGCCACAGATACGCAGTATTTT.

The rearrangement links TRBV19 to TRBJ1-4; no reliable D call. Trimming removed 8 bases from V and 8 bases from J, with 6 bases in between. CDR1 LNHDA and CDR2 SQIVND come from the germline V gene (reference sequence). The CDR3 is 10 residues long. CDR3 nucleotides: TGTGCCAGTGGGGAGGAAAAACTGTTTTTT. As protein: CASGEEKLFF.

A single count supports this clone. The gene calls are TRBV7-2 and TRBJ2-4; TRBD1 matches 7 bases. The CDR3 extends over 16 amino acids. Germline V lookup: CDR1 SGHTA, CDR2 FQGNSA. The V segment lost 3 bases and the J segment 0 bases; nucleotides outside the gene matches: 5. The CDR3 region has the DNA TGTGCCAGCAGCTTGGGACAGCCAATAGCCAAAAACATTCAGTACTTC. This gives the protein CASSLGQPIAKNIQYF. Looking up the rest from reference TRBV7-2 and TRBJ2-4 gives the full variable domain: GAGVSQSPSNKVTEKGKDVELRCDPISGHTALYWYRQSLGQGLEFLIYFQGNSAPDKSGLPSDRFSAERTGGSVSTLTIQRTQQEDSAVYLCASSLGQPIAKNIQYFGAGTRLSVL.

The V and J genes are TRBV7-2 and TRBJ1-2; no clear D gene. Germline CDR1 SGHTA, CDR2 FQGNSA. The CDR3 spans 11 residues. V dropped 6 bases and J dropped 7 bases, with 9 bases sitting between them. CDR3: CASSRTGGYTF. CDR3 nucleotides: TGTGCCAGCAGTCGAACGGGTGGCTACACCTTC.

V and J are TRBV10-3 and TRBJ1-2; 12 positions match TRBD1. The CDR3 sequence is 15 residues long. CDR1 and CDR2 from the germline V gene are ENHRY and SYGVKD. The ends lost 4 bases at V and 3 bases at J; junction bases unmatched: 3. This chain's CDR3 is CAISAGTGGDYGYTF. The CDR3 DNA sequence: TGTGCCATCAGTGCTGGGACAGGGGGCGACTATGGCTACACCTTC.

The DNA of the CDR3 is TGTGCCAGCAGCTTATTCGAGGGGGAATCACCCCTCCACTTT. This sequence encodes CASSLFEGESPLHF. The chain employs TRBV11-2 and TRBJ1-6; possible D gene TRBD1, 6 bases. Germline loops: CDR1 SGHAT, CDR2 FQNNGV. CDR3 length equals 14 residues. V lost 2 bases, J lost 10 bases, and 12 bases lay in between.

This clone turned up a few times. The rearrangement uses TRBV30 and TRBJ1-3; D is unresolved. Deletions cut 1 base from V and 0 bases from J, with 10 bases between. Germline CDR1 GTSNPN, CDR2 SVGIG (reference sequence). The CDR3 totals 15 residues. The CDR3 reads CAWSDWRGSGNTIYF. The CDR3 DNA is TGTGCCTGGAGTGATTGGCGCGGCTCTGGAAACACCATATATTTT.

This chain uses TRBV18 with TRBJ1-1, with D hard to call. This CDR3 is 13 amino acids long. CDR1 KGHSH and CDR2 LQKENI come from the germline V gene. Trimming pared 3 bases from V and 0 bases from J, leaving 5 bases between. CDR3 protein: CASSPPVNTEAFF. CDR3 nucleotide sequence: TGTGCCAGCTCACCGCCAGTGAACACTGAAGCTTTCTTT.

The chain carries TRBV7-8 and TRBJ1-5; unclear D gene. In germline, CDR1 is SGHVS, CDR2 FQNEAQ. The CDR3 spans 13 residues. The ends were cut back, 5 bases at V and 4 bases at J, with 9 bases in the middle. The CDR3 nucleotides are TGTGCCAGCAGCCCTCGGGGTAATCAGCCCCAGCATTTT. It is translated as CASSPRGNQPQHF.

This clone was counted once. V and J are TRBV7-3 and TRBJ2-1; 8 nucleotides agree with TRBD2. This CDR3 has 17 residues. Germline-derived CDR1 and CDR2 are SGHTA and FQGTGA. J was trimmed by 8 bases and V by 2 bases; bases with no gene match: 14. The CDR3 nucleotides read TGTGCCAGCAGCTTAGGGGCTAGCGGGCCACAGGGTGATGAGCAGTTCTTC. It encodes CASSLGASGPQGDEQFF.

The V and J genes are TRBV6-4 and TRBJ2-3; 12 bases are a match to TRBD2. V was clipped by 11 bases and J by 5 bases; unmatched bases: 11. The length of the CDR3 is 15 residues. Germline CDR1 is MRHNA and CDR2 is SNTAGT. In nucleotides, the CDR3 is TGTGCCTTATTCGGGCTAGCGGGAGGGCAAGATACGCAGTATTTT. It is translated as CALFGLAGGQDTQYF.

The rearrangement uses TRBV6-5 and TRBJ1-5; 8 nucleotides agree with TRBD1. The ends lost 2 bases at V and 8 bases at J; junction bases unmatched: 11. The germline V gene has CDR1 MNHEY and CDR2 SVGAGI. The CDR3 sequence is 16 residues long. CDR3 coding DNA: TGTGCCAGCAGTTACAGCCCGGACAGGGAGCATGAGCCCCAGCATTTT. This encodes CASSYSPDREHEPQHF.

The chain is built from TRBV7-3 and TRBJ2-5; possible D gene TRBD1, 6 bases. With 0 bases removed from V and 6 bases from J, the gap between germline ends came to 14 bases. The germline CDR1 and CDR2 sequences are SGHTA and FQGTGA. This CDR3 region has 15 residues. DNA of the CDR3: TGTGCCAGCAGCTTAACAGGGGGAGATCTCAAGACCCAGTACTTC. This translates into CASSLTGGDLKTQYF. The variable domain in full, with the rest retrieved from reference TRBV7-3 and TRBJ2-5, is GAGVSQTPSNKVTEKGKYVELRCDPISGHTALYWYRQSLGQGPEFLIYFQGTGAADDSGLPNDRFFAVRPEGSVSTLKIQRTERGDSAVYLCASSLTGGDLKTQYFGPGTRLLVL.

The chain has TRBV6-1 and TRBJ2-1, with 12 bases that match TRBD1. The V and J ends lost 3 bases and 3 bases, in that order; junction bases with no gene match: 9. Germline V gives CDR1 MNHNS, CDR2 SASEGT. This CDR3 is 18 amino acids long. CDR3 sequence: CASSDPIGTGGRYNEQFF. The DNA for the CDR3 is TGTGCCAGCAGTGACCCAATAGGGACAGGGGGCCGCTACAATGAGCAGTTCTTC.

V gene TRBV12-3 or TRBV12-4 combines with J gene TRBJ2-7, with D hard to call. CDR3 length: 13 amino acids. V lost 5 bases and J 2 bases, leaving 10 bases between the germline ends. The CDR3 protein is CASSPFATYEQYF. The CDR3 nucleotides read TGTGCCAGCAGTCCCTTCGCGACCTACGAGCAGTACTTC.

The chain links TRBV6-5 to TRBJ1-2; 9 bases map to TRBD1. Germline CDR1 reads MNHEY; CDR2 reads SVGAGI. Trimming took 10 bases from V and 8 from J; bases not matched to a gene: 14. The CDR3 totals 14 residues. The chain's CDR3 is CATLSIQGAGGYTF. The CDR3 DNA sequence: TGTGCCACTCTCTCTATACAGGGGGCGGGAGGCTACACCTTC.

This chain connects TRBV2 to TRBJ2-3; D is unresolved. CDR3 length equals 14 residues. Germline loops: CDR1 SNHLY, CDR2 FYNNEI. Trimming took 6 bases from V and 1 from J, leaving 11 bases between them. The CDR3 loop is CASSMSYGTDTQYF. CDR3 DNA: TGTGCCAGCAGCATGAGTTATGGCACAGATACGCAGTATTTT.

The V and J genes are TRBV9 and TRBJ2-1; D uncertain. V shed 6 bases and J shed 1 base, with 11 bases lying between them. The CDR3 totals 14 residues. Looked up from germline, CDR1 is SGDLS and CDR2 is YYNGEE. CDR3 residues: CASTPQDSYNEQFF. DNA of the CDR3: TGTGCCAGCACCCCACAAGATTCCTACAATGAGCAGTTCTTC.

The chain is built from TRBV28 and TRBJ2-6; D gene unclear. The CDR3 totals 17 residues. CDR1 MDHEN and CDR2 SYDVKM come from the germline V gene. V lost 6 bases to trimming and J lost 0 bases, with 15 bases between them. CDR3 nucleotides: TGTGCCAGCAGGCCGCCCGGTGTAAGCTCTGGGGCCAACGTCCTGACTTTC. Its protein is CASRPPGVSSGANVLTF.

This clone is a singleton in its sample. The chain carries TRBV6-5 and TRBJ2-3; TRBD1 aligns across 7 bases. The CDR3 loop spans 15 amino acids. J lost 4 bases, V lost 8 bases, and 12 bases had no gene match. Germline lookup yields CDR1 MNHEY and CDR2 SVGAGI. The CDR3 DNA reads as TGTGCCAGCGCCTACAGGGGTCCTATGGCAGATACGCAGTATTTT. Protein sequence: CASAYRGPMADTQYF.

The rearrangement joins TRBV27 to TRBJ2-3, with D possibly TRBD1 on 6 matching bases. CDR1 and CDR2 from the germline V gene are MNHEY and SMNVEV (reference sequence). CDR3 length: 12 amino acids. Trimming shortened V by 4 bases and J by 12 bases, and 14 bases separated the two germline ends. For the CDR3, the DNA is TGTGCCAGCAGTTACCCCGGGACACACCAGTATTTT. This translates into CASSYPGTHQYF.

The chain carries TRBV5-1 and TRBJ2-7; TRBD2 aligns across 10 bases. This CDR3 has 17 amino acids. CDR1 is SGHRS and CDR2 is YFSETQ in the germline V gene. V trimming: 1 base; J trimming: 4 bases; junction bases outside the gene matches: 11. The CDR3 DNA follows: TGCGCCAGCAGCTTGTGGCTCCTAGCGGGAGAGGAGTACGAGCAGTACTTC. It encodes CASSLWLLAGEEYEQYF.

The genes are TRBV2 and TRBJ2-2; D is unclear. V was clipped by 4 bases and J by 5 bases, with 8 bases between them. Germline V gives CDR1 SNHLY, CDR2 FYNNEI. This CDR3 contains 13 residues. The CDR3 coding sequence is TGTGCCAGCAGTGTACAGCCAACCGGGGAGCTGTTTTTT. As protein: CASSVQPTGELFF.

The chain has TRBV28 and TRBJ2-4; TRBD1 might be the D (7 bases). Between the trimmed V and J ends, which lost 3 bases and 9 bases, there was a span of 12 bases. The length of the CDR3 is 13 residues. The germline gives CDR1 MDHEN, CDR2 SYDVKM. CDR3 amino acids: CASSLGRGVIQYF. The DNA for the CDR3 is TGTGCCAGCAGTTTGGGCAGGGGGGTCATTCAGTACTTC.

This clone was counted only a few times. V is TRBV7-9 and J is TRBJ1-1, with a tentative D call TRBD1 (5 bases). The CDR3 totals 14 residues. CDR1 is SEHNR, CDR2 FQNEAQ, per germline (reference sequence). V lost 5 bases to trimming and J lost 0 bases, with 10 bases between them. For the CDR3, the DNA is TGTGCCAGCAGCACCGGGGGGGTGAACACTGAAGCTTTCTTT. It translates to CASSTGGVNTEAFF.

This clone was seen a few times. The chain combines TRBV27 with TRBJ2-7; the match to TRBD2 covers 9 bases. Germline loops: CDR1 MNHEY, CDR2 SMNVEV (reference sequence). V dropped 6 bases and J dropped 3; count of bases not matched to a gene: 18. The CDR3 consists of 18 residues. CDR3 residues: CASSDLGSGGNDIYEQYF. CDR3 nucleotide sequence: TGTGCCAGCAGCGACTTGGGGAGCGGGGGGAATGATATCTACGAGCAGTACTTC.